Each of the 7 T cell receptor beta chains below was sequenced from the same sample in a study of cytomegalovirus exposure and HLA in healthy donors. The PCR was carried out with 60 Vbeta primers and 13 Jbeta primers. The data were produced by immunoSEQ multiplex PCR, yet TCRdb's version contains in-frame clones alone and is incomplete. Here the sample spans 65,000 to 75,000 clones, around 62% being singletons. Input material: PBMCs. The origin of the receptors is a man aged 40-55 years in good health and CMV-seropositive.

This clone was counted at least ten times. The V and J genes are TRBV7-2 and TRBJ1-5, with unresolved D. Trimming stripped 2 bases from V and 5 bases from J, with 16 bases between. The CDR3 contains 16 residues. The germline gives CDR1 SGHTA, CDR2 FQGNSA. CDR3 coding DNA: TGTGCCAGCAGCTTATCAGGCACCGAGAGGGATCAGCCCCAGCATTTT. It translates to CASSLSGTERDQPQHF.

CDR3 nucleotides: TGCAGCGTTTCAGGGACAGGGCCCACTGAAGCTTTCTTT. This codes for CSVSGTGPTEAFF. The genes are TRBV29-1 and TRBJ1-1, with 9 bases fitting TRBD1. The CDR3 is 13 residues long. Trimming removed 5 bases from V and 4 bases from J; junction bases left unmatched: 5. Looked up from germline, CDR1 is SQVTM and CDR2 is ANQGSEA.

The rearrangement links TRBV5-1 to TRBJ2-3, with 15 nucleotides matching TRBD2. Germline V gives CDR1 SGHRS, CDR2 YFSETQ. The CDR3 loop spans 15 amino acids. V shed 4 bases and J 6 bases; nucleotides not matched to a gene: 3. In nucleotides, the CDR3 is TGCGCCAGCAGCCTAGGACTAGCGGGAGGGGATACGCAGTATTTT. Its protein is CASSLGLAGGDTQYF.

The V and J genes are TRBV10-3 and TRBJ2-5; D call uncertain. The CDR3 runs 12 residues. Between the trimmed V and J ends, which lost 4 bases and 2 bases, there was a span of 5 bases. Germline values: CDR1 ENHRY, CDR2 SYGVKD. The CDR3 protein is CAISARQETQYF. As DNA, the CDR3 is TGTGCCATCAGTGCCAGACAAGAGACCCAGTACTTC.

The J gene is TRBJ2-1, the V gene TRBV6-1; TRBD2 matches at 8 bases. CDR3 length: 15 amino acids. In germline, CDR1 is MNHNS, CDR2 SASEGT. The ends lost 6 bases at V and 8 bases at J; junction bases unmatched: 12. The DNA of the CDR3 is TGTGCCAGCAGGGTACGCGCGGGGGGATTAGATGAGCAGTTCTTC. Protein: CASRVRAGGLDEQFF.

J is TRBJ1-2 and V is TRBV7-2, with D perhaps matching TRBD1 (6 bases). This CDR3 spans 14 amino acids. With 5 bases removed from V and 4 bases from J, the gap between germline ends came to 14 bases. The germline V gene encodes CDR1 SGHTA and CDR2 FQGNSA. CDR3 nucleotides: TGTGCCAGCAGCCCGCAGGGGTCCCCCTATGGCTACACCTTC. Amino acids: CASSPQGSPYGYTF.

In its sample, this clone was seen a few times. This rearrangement joins TRBV11-2 to TRBJ2-2, with 10 bases matching TRBD2. This CDR3 has 16 amino acids. After removal of 7 bases from V and 5 bases from J, the junction contained 10 bases not matched to a gene. Germline values: CDR1 SGHAT, CDR2 FQNNGV. This CDR3 is CASIPWTSGDTGELFF. CDR3 nucleotides: TGTGCCAGCATCCCCTGGACTAGCGGTGATACCGGGGAGCTGTTTTTT.